Each of the 17 T cell receptor beta chains below was sequenced from the same sample in a study of T cell repertoires in cytomegalovirus infection. Using its own MiXCR run on the reads, TCRdb lists one record per CDR3 protein. The data show about 570,000 distinct CDR3 sequences, with under 45% seen just once and around 46% held by the top ten. Their antigens are not known. This material consisted of cultured PBMCs, taken from culture after CMV antigen stimulation. These receptors came from a human donor in good health (CMV status not recorded). Some clones in this sample may be carry-over from other donors' samples.

This clonotype was seen repeatedly, ten times or more. The chain uses TRBV7-2 and TRBJ1-3; tentatively, D is TRBD1 (5 bases). With 5 bases removed from V and 8 bases from J, the gap between germline ends came to 19 bases. The CDR3 spans 15 residues. Per the germline V gene, CDR1 is SGHTA and CDR2 is FQGNSA. The CDR3 bases are TGTGCCAGCAGCCAAAGGTCAGGGAGCAGACACACCATATATTTT. This sequence encodes CASSQRSGSRHTIYF.

J is TRBJ2-3 and V is TRBV7-2; 7 nucleotides align to TRBD2. This CDR3 spans 14 amino acids. After removal of 3 bases from V and 11 bases from J, the junction contained 11 bases not matched to a gene. Germline V gene lookup returns CDR1 SGHTA and CDR2 FQGNSA. For the CDR3, the DNA is TGTGCCAGCAGCTTTTTAATGGGGGGGAGGGGGCAGTATTTT. Its protein product is CASSFLMGGRGQYF.

The genes are TRBV11-2 and TRBJ1-1; no reliable D call. Trimming removed 1 base at V and 0 bases at J, with 21 bases between. The CDR3 extends over 19 amino acids. Per germline, CDR1 SGHAT and CDR2 FQNNGV. CDR3 sequence reads: CASSLAIFRAQRLNTEAFF. The CDR3 DNA is TGTGCCAGCAGCTTAGCTATATTCCGGGCGCAAAGACTGAACACTGAAGCTTTCTTT.

The chain joins TRBV28 to TRBJ2-5; no reliable D call. Germline V lookup: CDR1 MDHEN, CDR2 SYDVKM. The CDR3 is 15 amino acids. V dropped 2 bases and J dropped 1 base, with 11 bases sitting between them. The CDR3 DNA reads as TGTGCCAGCAGTTTACGCAGGACGTCCCAAGAGACCCAGTACTTC. Encoded protein: CASSLRRTSQETQYF.

This chain uses TRBV7-8 with TRBJ1-6; D perhaps matches TRBD1 (5 bases). The CDR3 totals 13 residues. Germline CDR1 and CDR2: SGHVS and FQNEAQ. V was shortened by 1 base and J by 9 bases, with 7 bases between the two germline ends. CDR3 residues: CASSLDGGSPLHF. CDR3 in DNA: TGTGCCAGCAGCTTAGATGGGGGTTCACCCCTCCACTTT. Filled out from reference TRBV7-8 and TRBJ1-6, the complete variable domain reads GAGVSQSPRYKVAKRGQDVALRCDPISGHVSLFWYQQALGQGPEFLTYFQNEAQLDKSGLPSDRFFAERPEGSVSTLKIQRTQQEDSAVYLCASSLDGGSPLHFGNGTRLTVT.

The sample holds a few counts of this clonotype. The chain uses TRBV6-4 and TRBJ2-7, with 10 bases aligning to TRBD1. The V gene end was trimmed by 7 bases and the J gene end by 6 bases; junction bases not matched to a gene: 12. The CDR3 totals 15 residues. Germline V gene sequence: CDR1 MRHNA, CDR2 SNTAGT. The CDR3 loop is CASTHLGDRGREQYF. The CDR3 DNA follows: TGTGCCAGCACCCACCTCGGGGACAGGGGCCGCGAGCAGTACTTC.

This clonotype was seen a handful of times. The V and J genes are TRBV20-1 and TRBJ2-6, with D possibly being TRBD1 (5 bases). In germline, CDR1 is DFQATT, CDR2 SNEGSKA (reference sequence). Trimming removed 3 bases from V and 1 base from J, with 13 bases in between. The CDR3 contains 16 residues. CDR3 DNA: TGCAGTGCTAGGGGTCCAGGGCTTTCTGGGGCCAACGTCCTGACTTTC. Its protein product is CSARGPGLSGANVLTF.

This clonotype was detected only a few times. CDR3 residues: CASSFADWTGYAPLHF. In DNA, the CDR3 is TGTGCCAGCAGCTTCGCCGATTGGACAGGGTACGCACCCCTCCACTTT. This chain connects TRBV7-9 to TRBJ1-6; 8 bases align to TRBD1. After removal of 3 bases from V and 11 bases from J, the junction contained 12 bases not matched to a gene. This CDR3 region has 16 residues. In germline, CDR1 is SEHNR, CDR2 FQNEAQ (reference sequence). The full variable domain, with the rest looked up from reference TRBV7-9 and TRBJ1-6, is DTGVSQNPRHKITKRGQNVTFRCDPISEHNRLYWYRQTLGQGPEFLTYFQNEAQLEKSRLLSDRFSAERPKGSFSTLEIQRTEQGDSAMYLCASSFADWTGYAPLHFGNGTRLTVT.

V and J are TRBV11-2 and TRBJ1-6, with TRBD1 matching over 7 bases. Germline loops: CDR1 SGHAT, CDR2 FQNNGV. V was clipped by 5 bases and J by 0 bases; unmatched bases: 13. This CDR3 spans 19 amino acids. The CDR3 region has the DNA TGTGCCAGCAGCCCCGGGGACAGAAGAAGAAGCTCCTATAATTCACCCCTCCACTTT. This sequence encodes CASSPGDRRRSSYNSPLHF.

The chain is built from TRBV2 and TRBJ1-2, with D unclear. Germline assignment: CDR1 SNHLY and CDR2 FYNNEI. V was pared by 3 bases and J by 2 bases, with 7 bases between. CDR3 length: 13 amino acids. The DNA for the CDR3 is TGTGCCAGCAGTGAGTCTCTAAACTATGGCTACACCTTC. Translation gives CASSESLNYGYTF.

The chain uses TRBV12-3 or TRBV12-4 and TRBJ2-7; D ambiguous. The CDR3 sequence is 11 residues long. The V end was cut by 5 bases, the J end by 3 bases, with 5 bases between. CDR3 DNA sequence: TGTGCCAGCAGTGCTCGCTACGAGCAGTACTTC. This codes for CASSARYEQYF.

This chain uses TRBV6-2 or TRBV6-3 with TRBJ1-3; no clear D gene. CDR3 size: 14 residues. Germline assignment: CDR1 MNHEY and CDR2 SVGEGT. The germline V and J ends were trimmed by 5 bases and 0 bases, with 8 bases remaining between them. The CDR3 nucleotides are TGTGCCAGCAGTGAACACTACTCTGGAAACACCATATATTTT. Translated, it gives CASSEHYSGNTIYF.

The chain links TRBV4-2 to TRBJ2-3; D is possibly TRBD1 or TRBD2 (9 bases each). The CDR3 extends over 18 amino acids. CDR1 is LGHNA and CDR2 is YNFKEQ in the germline V gene. V lost 3 bases, J lost 8 bases, and 27 bases lay in between. CDR3 in amino acids: CASSHVAGTSLGQGTQYF. CDR3 nucleotides: TGTGCCAGCAGCCATGTAGCCGGGACTAGCCTGGGACAGGGTACGCAGTATTTT.

The CDR3, as DNA: TGCAGTGCTAGAGACCTAACGGACTCCTACGAGCAGTACTTC. This codes for CSARDLTDSYEQYF. The gene calls are TRBV20-1 and TRBJ2-7; D is unresolved. The length of the CDR3 is 14 residues. The V end was cut by 0 bases, the J end by 0 bases, with 9 bases between. Germline values: CDR1 DFQATT, CDR2 SNEGSKA (reference sequence).

This clonotype has a handful of counts. The chain employs TRBV7-2 and TRBJ2-7; tentative D call: TRBD1 (5 bases). Between the trimmed V and J ends, which lost 5 bases and 6 bases, there was a span of 11 bases. This CDR3 contains 12 residues. The germline CDR1 and CDR2 sequences are SGHTA and FQGNSA. In DNA form, the CDR3 reads TGTGCCAGCAGCCCGACAGTCCGCGAGCAGTACTTC. This translates into CASSPTVREQYF.

Here the CDR3 DNA reads TGTGCCAGCAGTTACTTCGGGGTATCTGAAGCTTTCTTT. It translates to CASSYFGVSEAFF. The V call is TRBV6-2 or TRBV6-3, the J call TRBJ1-1; the D is unclear. Trimming took off 1 base at V and 6 bases at J, with 9 bases between the two ends. The CDR3 has 13 residues. Germline-derived CDR1 and CDR2 are MNHEY and SVGEGT.

This chain joins TRBV30 and TRBJ1-5; D is ambiguous. The CDR3 is made up of 14 amino acids. V was cut by 3 bases and J by 3 bases, with 12 bases left in between. The germline V gene has CDR1 GTSNPN and CDR2 SVGIG (reference sequence). The CDR3 spells CAWSEGRSNQPQHF. CDR3 coding DNA: TGTGCCTGGAGCGAAGGACGGTCCAATCAGCCCCAGCATTTT. The full variable domain, with the rest looked up from reference TRBV30 and TRBJ1-5, is SQTIHQWPATLVQPVGSPLSLECTVEGTSNPNLYWYRQAAGRGLQLLFYSVGIGQISSEVPQNLSASRPQDRQFILSSKKLLLSDSGFYLCAWSEGRSNQPQHFGDGTRLSIL.